This T cell receptor beta chain was sequenced for a study of T cells in Graves' hyperthyroidism and ophthalmopathy. Study-wide results and limits: Through a model of 13 V-J features, ophthalmopathy was separated from stable hyperthyroidism.

Amplification yielded TCR beta CDR3 regions, with RNA transcripts as the source. First-round RT-PCR with HTBI primers amplified the TCR CDR3 region. Each CDR3 protein gets one entry after TCRdb re-called the multiplex PCR reads with MiXCR. The table lists some 570,000 distinct CDR3 sequences, more than 13% of them singletons. The CDR3 spans 15 residues. V was clipped by 4 bases and J by 4 bases; unmatched bases: 7. Per germline, CDR1 SGHKS and CDR2 YYEKEE (reference sequence). This clonotype was observed at least ten times. What it recognizes is unknown. Diagnosing involved the use of clinical symptoms, serum thyroxine and TRAb, thyroid ultrasound and orbital computed tomography.

This clonotype was obtained from a woman younger than 35 with Graves' ophthalmopathy. Sequencing was performed on blood. The chain has TRBV5-5 and TRBJ2-3; 9 positions agree with TRBD2. For the CDR3, the DNA is TGTGCCAGCAGCCGATTTGCGGGGGGGGCAGATACGCAGTATTTT. Translating gives CASSRFAGGADTQYF.